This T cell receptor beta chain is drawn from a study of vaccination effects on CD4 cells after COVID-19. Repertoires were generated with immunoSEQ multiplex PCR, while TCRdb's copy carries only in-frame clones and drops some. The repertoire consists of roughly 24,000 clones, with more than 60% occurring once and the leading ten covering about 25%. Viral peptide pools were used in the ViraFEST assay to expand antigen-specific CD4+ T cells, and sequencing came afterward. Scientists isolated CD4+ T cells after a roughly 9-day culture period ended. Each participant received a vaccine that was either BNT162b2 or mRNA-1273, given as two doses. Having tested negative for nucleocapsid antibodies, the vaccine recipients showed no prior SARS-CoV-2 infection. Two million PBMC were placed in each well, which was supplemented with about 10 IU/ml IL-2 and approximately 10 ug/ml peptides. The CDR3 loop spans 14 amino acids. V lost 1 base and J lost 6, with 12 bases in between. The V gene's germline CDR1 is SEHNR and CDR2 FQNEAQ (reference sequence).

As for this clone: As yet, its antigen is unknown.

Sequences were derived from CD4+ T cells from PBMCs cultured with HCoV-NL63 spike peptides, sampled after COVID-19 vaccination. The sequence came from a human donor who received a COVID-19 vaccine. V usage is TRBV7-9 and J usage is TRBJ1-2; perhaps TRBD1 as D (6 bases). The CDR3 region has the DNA TGTGCCAGCAGCTTAGAGTTAGCAGGGGATGGCTACACCTTC. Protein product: CASSLELAGDGYTF.